This T cell receptor beta chain comes out of a study of T cell clonality in common variable immunodeficiency (dated by TCRdb to 2013 to 2016). Predominantly Caucasian heritage was noted among both the CVID patients and the healthy controls. From each donor, roughly 5 to 8.5 ml of heparinized peripheral whole blood was collected. Genomic DNA from adults with common variable immune deficiency (CVID) and from healthy adult controls was used for sequencing of TCRbeta CDR3 repertoires. The control group comprised some 22 healthy adult volunteers, roughly 12 female and approximately ten male, aged about 23 to 75 years with a mean age of approximately 30. Diluted blood was density-centrifuged over Hypaque 1077 or Ficoll-Paque to isolate peripheral blood mononuclear cells. Unsorted mononuclear cells served as the source of genomic DNA, which was extracted either by Qiagen column purification or by a centrifugation-based method.

This clone was counted ten times or more. No cognate antigen has been identified for it. The read ends 3 residues early relative to the CDR3; the germline J gene fills the gap. Including cysteine and phenylalanine, the CDR3 has 16 amino acids. Only the CDR3 bases that were read are kept: 39 of them, in frame from base 1. V and J are trimmed by 3 bases and 2 bases, and the gene matches miss 6 bases of the junction. The germline V gene provides CDR1 MDHEN and CDR2 SYDVKM. For sequencing, equivalent amounts of genomic DNA were input from CVID and control samples. For every sample, a 60 bp segment covering the rearranged TCRbeta CDR3 region was amplified and then sequenced. The immunoSEQ assay, a bias-corrected multiplex PCR with high-throughput sequencing, was employed for TCRbeta amplification. In the paper's pipeline: Every unique nucleotide sequence was considered a clone and was annotated with V, D and J genes, copy number and frequency. Sequences were labeled productive if in frame, and non-productive if out of frame or containing stop codons. As previously described, clonality was calculated on the basis of Shannon's entropy. Mean CDR3 Kyte-Doolittle hydropathy was derived from the predicted amino acid sequences of productive clones. Scaled V gene usage was hierarchically clustered using Manhattan distance and complete linkage with the R hclust function. Clone sharing by CDR3 amino acid sequence was assessed by resampling 12 repertoires per group over 100 rounds. The repertoires were searched for some 70 published EBV-specific TCRbeta sequences and about 240 published CMV-specific TCRbeta sequences. Analysis left out a couple of CVID samples that produced under 10,000 sequences, so 40 to 50 CVID repertoires remained. What TCRdb holds here is the immuneACCESS table cut down to in-frame rearrangements. Part of the clones is not present; checked against another copy, under half of the missing clones reflect an unresolved V gene, and the others are unexplained. V, J and clone size reflect that table, while D and trimming were determined from the DNA. The sample has approximately 44,000 clones on record, with no singletons. The ten biggest clones cover around 9.3% of the sample.

Findings and caveats that apply to the study as a whole: Correlations between repertoire features and clinical complications were limited by patient heterogeneity within the CVID cohort. CVID TCRbeta sequences were reported to have fewer deletions and N-nucleotide insertions and to lack highly modified clones with 13 or more V deletions. Even though DNA input was the same, control samples had an average of about 80,000 unique sequences each, compared with about 31,000 in CVID samples. According to the authors, finding the cause of the higher clonality in CVID would require sequencing the repertoires of T cell subpopulations. CVID subjects shared fewer TCRbeta clones with each other than healthy controls did (p < 0.0001). TCRbeta clonality was higher in CVID subjects than in healthy controls (t-test p = 0.018), and the increase was most characteristic of about a third of subjects.

Sequencing was done on a sample of peripheral blood mononuclear cells. The receptor was isolated from a person aged 18 to 70 in good health. The receptor chain draws on TRBV28 and TRBJ2-7; 11 of the junction bases match TRBD2. The CDR3 loop reads CASSLPPGLAAYEQYF. The sequenced CDR3 bases are TGTGCCAGCAGTTTGCCCCCGGGACTAGCGGCCTACGAG.